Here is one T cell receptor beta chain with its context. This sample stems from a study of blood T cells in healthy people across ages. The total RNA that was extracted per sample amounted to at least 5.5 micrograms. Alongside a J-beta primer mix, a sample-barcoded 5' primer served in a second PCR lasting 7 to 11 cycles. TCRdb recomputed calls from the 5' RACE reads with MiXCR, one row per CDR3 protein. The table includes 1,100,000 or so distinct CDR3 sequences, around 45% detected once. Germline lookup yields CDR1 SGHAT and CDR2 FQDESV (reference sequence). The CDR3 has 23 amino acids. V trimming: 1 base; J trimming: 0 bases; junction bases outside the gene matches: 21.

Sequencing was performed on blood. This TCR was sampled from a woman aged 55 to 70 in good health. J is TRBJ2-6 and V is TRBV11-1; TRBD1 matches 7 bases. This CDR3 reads CASSLVSRPWLRDSNSGANVLTF. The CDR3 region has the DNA TGTGCCAGCAGCTTAGTGTCCCGCCCTTGGCTACGGGACAGTAACTCTGGGGCCAACGTCCTGACTTTC.